This T cell receptor beta chain was captured in a study of PD-1 blockade in mismatch repair-deficient tumors. Study context: Patients had fewer than 15 mismatch repair-deficient cancer types and were previously treated and progressing.

Mismatch repair deficiency was confirmed in all patients, by PCR or immunohistochemistry. The TCR-sequenced patients were a few responders to pembrolizumab. Study-wide findings and caveats: Rapid post-treatment expansion, then contraction, generally preceding radiologic response, marked tumor-resident clones.

As concerns this clone: The antigen remains undetermined.

TCRdb's table, derived via immunoSEQ multiplex PCR, lists solely in-frame clones and lacks some. The sample lists roughly 120,000 clones, about 88% occurring once. The CDR3 has 16 amino acids. The germline V and J ends were trimmed by 3 bases and 5 bases, with 19 bases remaining between them. In germline, CDR1 is WNHNN, CDR2 SYGVQD (reference sequence). This sequence was found in an adult with mismatch repair-deficient cancer. Sequenced material: peripheral blood, taken just under 74 weeks after starting pembrolizumab. This chain connects TRBV10-1 to TRBJ1-2; possibly TRBD1 for D (6 bases). The CDR3 coding sequence is TGCGCCAGCAGTGACCATACGCCGGACAGCATGTATGGCTACACCTTC. Protein sequence: CASSDHTPDSMYGYTF.